Sequencing of this TCR beta chain was carried out in a study of blood T cells in healthy people across ages (dated by TCRdb to the mid-2010s). Study-level background: Template switching captured roughly one uniquely barcoded TCR beta cDNA molecule per two T cells in model experiments. Age-related changes in TCR beta repertoire diversity were measured in the study by deep sequencing normalized with unique cDNA molecular identifiers. The donors were split into four age groups: young (average roughly 15 years), middle-aged (39), aged (about 62) and long-lived (over 75). Donors of different ages were randomly distributed across sequencing lanes to avoid experimental bias. The study analyzed two additional independent replicas of 1 million unique cDNA reads from the same blood draw for two donors, one aged 18 to 30 and one aged 80 or older.

In regard to this clonotype: Its antigen is currently not known. No qualities accompany the bases; no much larger clone lies one base away.

CDR1 and CDR2 are drawn from the germline V gene: SQVTM, ANQGSEA. Spanning cysteine to phenylalanine, the CDR3 consists of 14 amino acids. The read is trimmed to its CDR3 DNA, 42 bases read in frame from base 1. V is clipped by 4 bases and J by 2 bases, and the sequence between their germline boundaries is 14 bases long. The paper as a whole reports these results and caveats: Bulk unsorted PBMC profiling prevented conclusive comparison of naive and antigen-experienced compartments. There was a strong correlation between observed TCR beta diversity and the percentage of naive T cells measured by flow cytometry. Compared with the aged group, more naive CD4+ T cells, fewer expanded clones and increased TCR diversity were shown by the long-lived group, suggesting age selection. Because the CMV infection status of the donors was unknown, age-related changes in expanded clonotypes may potentially have been confounded. Estimates of total diversity based on one million sequenced T cells were regarded as lower bounds and as underestimates. Observed TCR beta diversity per million T cells fell roughly linearly with age, and a significant reduction was already apparent by age about 43.

The donors were about 40 Caucasian individuals from Russia, aged roughly 6 to 90 years, who were systemically healthy. Each donor gave about 9.8 milliliters of peripheral blood, drawn into EDTA-treated Vacutainer tubes. Ficoll-Paque density-gradient centrifugation was used to isolate PBMCs, with at least 7 million per sample. Trizol reagent was used to extract total RNA from PBMCs, with at least 6 micrograms per sample. The percentages of naive CD45RAhigh/CD27high T cells were determined by flow cytometry on a PBMC aliquot from every donor. Library preparation employed 5' RACE. Sequencing instrument: Illumina HiSeq 2500. A second PCR of roughly 7 to 11 cycles was run with a J-beta primer mix and a sample-barcoded 5' primer. A unique molecular identifier was introduced onto each TCR beta cDNA molecule by a template-switch 5' adaptor carrying 12 random nucleotides. Each sample yielded at least 3 million CDR3-containing paired-end reads. The Mint cDNA synthesis kit, primed by a TRBC-specific oligonucleotide, was used to synthesize first-strand cDNA from all RNA. All cDNA was treated with uracil-DNA glycosylase and then went through a first 18-cycle PCR with the universal primers M1SS and BC2_uni_R. Concerning the study's data processing: Each sample was normalized by randomly selecting 1 million high-quality reads, each carrying a distinct molecular identifier. Reads sharing molecular identifiers were discarded rather than binned into consensus sequences. CDR3 identification, clonotype clustering and error correction used MiTCR with a Q25 quality threshold and the strictest error-elimination algorithm. Lower-bound total TCR beta diversity was estimated with a nonparametric unseen species model using Euler transformation. TCRdb reprocessing: public reads trimmed at Q25 with fastp, clones called with MiXCR, in-frame beta chains kept. Rows with a matching CDR3 protein are joined into one entry that keeps the most common DNA and genes. In this record, the V and J calls reflect TCRdb's handling and not the investigators' own analysis. The sample records 600,000 to 1,000,000 distinct CDR3 sequences, 58% of which are singletons. The top ten clones comprise roughly 22% of the sample.

Sequenced: blood. Recombination joined TRBV29-1 with TRBJ1-1, with TRBD1 as a weak D call on 5 bases. The sequence was obtained from a man under 40 in good health. The DNA sequence is TGCAGCGTTGGGTCCGTCAGGGCAAACACTGAAGCTTTCTTT. This encodes CSVGSVRANTEAFF. When the CDR3 is completed using the reference TRBV29-1 and TRBJ1-1 genes on either side, the full variable domain is SAVISQKPSRDICQRGTSLTIQCQVDSQVTMMFWYRQQPGQSLTLIATANQGSEATYESGFVIDKFPISRPNLTFSTLTVSNMSPEDSSIYLCSVGSVRANTEAFFGQGTRLTVV.